A selection of T cell receptor beta chains follows, all from one sample in a study of T-cell memory formation after mild COVID-19. MiXCR, applied by TCRdb to the 5' RACE reads, yields one record per CDR3 protein. Altogether roughly 500,000 distinct CDR3 sequences are present, approximately 20% being singletons, with the ten largest covering 9.5% to 15%. The material sequenced was PBMCs or a T cell subset sorted from them (not recorded which). The receptors stem from an adult woman who had mild COVID-19 (a few samples of this study predate the infection). Cell type and time point are not known. CDR3s include the opening cysteine and the closing phenylalanine or tryptophan. The D gene is left open where the match is weak. Not every row has a clone size; where given, it reads once, few, many or a size class.

>-|TRBJ2-7|few|TRBV5-1
CASSTSGDWHEQYF
TGCGCCAGCAGCACGTCGGGGGATTGGCACGAGCAGTACTTC
>-|TRBJ1-5|few|TRBV7-6
CASSPGGTQPQHF
TGTGCCAGCAGCCCTGGGGGAACTCAGCCCCAGCATTTT
>TRBD2|TRBJ2-1|few|TRBV29-1
CSVLAGNYNEQFF
TGCAGCGTCTTAGCGGGTAACTACAATGAGCAGTTCTTC
>-|TRBJ2-7|-|TRBV4-1
CASSQSGVTYEQYF
TGCGCCAGCAGCCAATCAGGAGTCACCTACGAGCAGTACTTC
>-|TRBJ2-2|-|TRBV6-5
CASRPPSYTGELFF
TGTGCCAGCAGGCCGCCCAGTTACACCGGGGAGCTGTTTTTT
>-|TRBJ2-3|few|TRBV20-1
CSASILLTDTQYF
TGCAGTGCTAGTATCCTACTCACAGATACGCAGTATTTT
>-|TRBJ2-4|-|TRBV6-1
CASMGAAIQYF
TGTGCCAGCATGGGGGCGGCCATTCAGTACTTC
>TRBD2|TRBJ2-7|-|TRBV7-2
CASSSSQIAGYEQYF
TGTGCCAGCAGCTCCAGCCAAATAGCGGGCTACGAGCAGTACTTC
>TRBD2|TRBJ2-1|few|TRBV13
CASYNGLAGDEQFF
TGTGCCAGCTACAACGGACTAGCGGGCGATGAGCAGTTCTTC
>TRBD2|TRBJ2-1|few|TRBV7-9
CASSLVLAGVREQFF
TGTGCCAGCAGCTTGGTACTAGCGGGGGTGCGTGAGCAGTTCTTC
>-|TRBJ2-1|few|TRBV20-1
CSARASGLNNEQFF
TGCAGTGCTAGAGCCTCAGGGCTTAACAATGAGCAGTTCTTC
>-|TRBJ1-5|-|TRBV12-3/TRBV12-4
CASSLVQGNQPQHF
TGTGCCAGCAGTTTAGTCCAGGGGAATCAGCCCCAGCATTTT
>-|TRBJ2-3|-|TRBV7-8
CASSLALLEGDTQYF
TGTGCCAGCAGCTTAGCATTGCTAGAGGGAGATACGCAGTATTTT
>-|TRBJ1-1|few|TRBV6-1
CASSSLGDTEAFF
TGTGCCAGCAGTTCCCTTGGGGACACTGAAGCTTTCTTT